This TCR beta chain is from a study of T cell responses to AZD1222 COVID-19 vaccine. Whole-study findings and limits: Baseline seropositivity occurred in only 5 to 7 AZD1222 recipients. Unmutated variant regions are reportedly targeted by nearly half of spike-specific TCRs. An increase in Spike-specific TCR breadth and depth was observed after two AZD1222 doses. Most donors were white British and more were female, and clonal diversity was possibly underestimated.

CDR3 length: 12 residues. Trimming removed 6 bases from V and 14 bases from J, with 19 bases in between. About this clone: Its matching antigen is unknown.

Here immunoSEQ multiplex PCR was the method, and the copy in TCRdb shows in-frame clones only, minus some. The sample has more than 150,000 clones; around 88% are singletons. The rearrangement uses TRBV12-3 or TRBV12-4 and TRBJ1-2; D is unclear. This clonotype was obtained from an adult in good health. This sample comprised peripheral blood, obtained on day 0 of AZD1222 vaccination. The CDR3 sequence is CASSLDGSKSTF. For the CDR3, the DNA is TGTGCCAGCAGCCTCGACGGAAGTAAGAGTACCTTC.